This T cell receptor beta chain was identified during a study of PD-L1 blockade in urothelial cancer. Profiled with immunoSEQ multiplex PCR; TCRdb holds only in-frame clones, not every one. The repertoire consists of some 40,000 clones, with 80% to 95% occurring once and the leading ten covering approximately 8.3%. The CDR3 covers 15 residues. CDR1 and CDR2 from the germline V gene are SNHLY and FYNNEI. After removal of 5 bases from V and 7 bases from J, the junction contained 10 bases not matched to a gene. The sequence derives from a man in his 70s with urothelial cancer. The J gene is TRBJ2-1, the V gene TRBV2; 8 bases line up with TRBD2. The material sequenced was PBMCs, taken around atezolizumab (anti-PD-L1) treatment. The CDR3 here is CASSRGGAEYNEQFF. The CDR3 DNA reads TGTGCCAGCAGTCGGGGGGGCGCGGAATATAATGAGCAGTTCTTC.